The TCR beta chain described here comes from a study of blood T cell repertoires in COVID-19. Here immunoSEQ multiplex PCR was the method, and the copy in TCRdb shows in-frame clones only, minus some. The table lists 95,000 or so clones, 81% of them singletons. The length of the CDR3 is 12 residues. From germline, CDR1 is SNHLY and CDR2 FYNNEI. V was pared by 6 bases and J by 6 bases, with 12 bases between. What was sequenced was peripheral blood. This sequence was found in a man aged 80 or over with active or convalescent COVID-19. V usage is TRBV2 and J usage is TRBJ2-7; D might be TRBD1 (6 bases). CDR3 region: CASSGQSSEQYF. CDR3 DNA: TGTGCCAGCAGCGGACAGTCAAGCGAGCAGTACTTC.